Given below is one TCR beta chain in context. The sample is drawn from a study of technical replicates of blood from a few donors. The table came from immunoSEQ multiplex PCR; TCRdb's copy has only in-frame clones and leaves some out. Altogether about 75,000 clones are present, approximately 97% being singletons, with the ten largest covering about 0.29%. Germline CDR1 is MGHRA and CDR2 is YSYEKL. CDR3 length: 12 amino acids. V dropped 2 bases and J dropped 4 bases, with 3 bases sitting between them. This receptor was obtained from a human donor in good health. Source material: T cells isolated from PBMCs. This rearrangement joins TRBV4-1 to TRBJ2-1, with no clear D. The CDR3: CASSQPYNEQFF. CDR3 DNA: TGCGCCAGCAGCCAACCTTACAATGAGCAGTTCTTC.